These 27 T cell receptor beta chains were sequenced from one sample in a study of T cells in women clearing cervical HPV infection. Sequencing used immunoSEQ multiplex PCR; TCRdb keeps in-frame clones, though not all of them. Recorded for this sample: roughly 18,000 clones. Sequencing was performed on blood buffy coat. These receptors were collected from a woman between 18 and 70 years old with a cervical HPV16 infection that either progressed to CIN3+ or cleared (not recorded which).

This chain's CDR3 is CAIPGTGYNTGELFF. The part of the CDR3 DNA that was read is TGTGCCATCCCCGGGACAGGGTACAACACCGGGGAG. The chain links TRBV10-3 to TRBJ2-2; 9 bases fit TRBD1. The read ends 3 residues early relative to the CDR3; the germline J gene fills the gap. CDR1 ENHRY and CDR2 SYGVKD come from the germline V gene. V lost 8 bases, J lost 2 bases, and 6 bases stayed unmatched. There are 15 residues in the CDR3.

Comments on this clone: The read stops 3 residues short of the end of the CDR3; the missing end is completed from the germline J gene. This rearrangement joins TRBV28 to TRBJ2-3, with TRBD2 identical over 14 bases. The CDR3 runs 16 residues. Germline CDR1 is MDHEN and CDR2 is SYDVKM. V shed 4 bases and J 4 bases; nucleotides not matched to a gene: 4. The chain's CDR3 is CASSWGLAGVPDTQYF. The covered CDR3 bases are TGTGCCAGCAGTTGGGGACTAGCGGGAGTCCCAGATACG. The full variable domain, in which reference TRBV28 and TRBJ2-3 provide the parts outside the CDR3, is DVKVTQSSRYLVKRTGEKVFLECVQDMDHENMFWYRQDPGLGLRLIYFSYDVKMKEKGDIPEGYSVSREKKERFSLILESASTNQTSMYLCASSWGLAGVPDTQYFGPGTRLTVL.

Details on this clone: The CDR3 extends 3 residues past the end of the read, so its final part is completed from the germline J gene. The chain uses TRBV19 and TRBJ2-2; 11 nucleotides agree with TRBD1. The CDR3 is 15 amino acids. Looked up from germline, CDR1 is LNHDA and CDR2 is SQIVND (reference sequence). The trim removed 5 bases at V and 5 bases at J, leaving 4 bases unmatched. The part of the CDR3 DNA that was read is TGTGCCAGTAGTTCCGGGACAGGGGGTACCGGGGAG. It yields the protein CASSSGTGGTGE. In full, the CDR3 is CASSSGTGGTGELFF.

Regarding this clone: The CDR3 end falls 3 residues outside the read, so it is completed with the germline J gene. This sequence joins TRBV7-2 and TRBJ2-7, with 9 bases that match TRBD2. Germline loops: CDR1 SGHTA, CDR2 FQGNSA. The V gene end was trimmed by 5 bases and the J gene end by 0 bases; junction bases not matched to a gene: 5. This CDR3 is built from 15 residues. CDR3 DNA, as far as it was read: TGTGCCAGCAGCCCTAGCGGGATGAGCTCCTACGAG. This encodes CASSPSGMSSYE. The full CDR3 protein is CASSPSGMSSYEQYF.

Points on this clone: Coverage ceases 3 residues before the CDR3 finishes, and the germline J gene fills in the end. The J gene is TRBJ2-7, the V gene TRBV20-1; D is possibly TRBD1 (5 bases). Trimming took 2 bases from V and 2 from J, leaving 7 bases between them. The CDR3 length is 12 residues. The germline V gene has CDR1 DFQATT and CDR2 SNEGSKA (reference sequence). The CDR3 sequence: CSARQGPYEQYF. The DNA read from the CDR3 is TGCAGTGCTAGACAGGGTCCCTACGAG.

With regard to this clone: Read sequence stops 3 residues before the CDR3 end, and the germline J gene provides the missing end. V and J are TRBV20-1 and TRBJ1-1; D possibly corresponds to TRBD1 (5 bases). CDR1 and CDR2 (germline): DFQATT, SNEGSKA (reference sequence). The CDR3 totals 14 residues. The DNA read from the CDR3 is TGCAGTGCTAGGGGGGGACCCGGGGGGATGGAA. Translating gives CSARGGPGGME. The whole CDR3 sequence is CSARGGPGGMEAFF.

About this clone: The CDR3 end is not reached by the read, which stops 3 residues before it; the germline J gene fills it in. The chain has TRBV19 and TRBJ1-1, with TRBD1 matching 7 bases. Trimming removed 2 bases from V and 3 bases from J; junction bases left unmatched: 15. This CDR3 has 18 amino acids. Germline CDR1 LNHDA, CDR2 SQIVND (reference sequence). CDR3 amino acids: CASSISPWQGVFHTEAFF. The CDR3 bases that were read are TGTGCCAGTAGTATATCCCCGTGGCAGGGGGTCTTCCACACTGAA. The entire variable domain, with the rest obtained from reference TRBV19 and TRBJ1-1, is as follows: DGGITQSPKYLFRKEGQNVTLSCEQNLNHDAMYWYRQDPGQGLRLIYYSQIVNDFQKGDIAEGYSVSREKKESFPLTVTSAQKNPTAFYLCASSISPWQGVFHTEAFFGQGTRLTVV.

Of note for this clone: The read comes to an end 3 residues before the CDR3 does, leaving the germline J gene to fill in the end. The gene calls are TRBV2 and TRBJ2-1; possible D gene TRBD2, 5 bases. The CDR3 extends over 17 amino acids. Germline V gene sequence: CDR1 SNHLY, CDR2 FYNNEI. Deletions cut 6 bases from V and 1 base from J, with 19 bases between. The CDR3 is CASRVGGRVVSYNEQFF. The CDR3 bases that were read are TGTGCCAGCAGAGTAGGAGGTAGGGTGGTGTCCTACAATGAG.

A word on this clone: Read sequence stops 3 residues before the CDR3 end, and the germline J gene provides the missing end. V and J are TRBV20-1 and TRBJ2-3, with 9 bases identical to TRBD2. The CDR3 length is 15 residues. Germline V gives CDR1 DFQATT, CDR2 SNEGSKA (reference sequence). The V segment lost 5 bases and the J segment 2 bases; nucleotides outside the gene matches: 8. CDR3 DNA, as far as it was read: TGCAGTGCTCGAAGGACTAGCGAATACACAGATACG. This gives the protein CSARRTSEYTDT. The entire CDR3 is CSARRTSEYTDTQYF.

Turning to this clone: The read comes to an end 3 residues before the CDR3 does, leaving the germline J gene to fill in the end. The V call is TRBV7-3, the J call TRBJ2-3, with a possible D match to TRBD2 (5 bases). Per germline, CDR1 SGHTA and CDR2 FQGTGA. Trimming cost V 5 bases and J 0 bases, with 21 bases left between them. CDR3 length: 18 residues. The CDR3 bases that were read are TGTGCCAGCAGCCACAATTCAAGGACTTCACCTAGCACAGATACG. As protein: CASSHNSRTSPSTDT. The entire CDR3 sequence reads CASSHNSRTSPSTDTQYF.

As for this clone: The read terminates 3 residues before the CDR3 end, so the remaining end is supplied by the germline J gene. The chain recombines TRBV20-1 with TRBJ2-7; 12 bases align to TRBD2. The V gene end was trimmed by 0 bases and the J gene end by 2 bases; junction bases not matched to a gene: 20. Germline CDR1 is DFQATT and CDR2 is SNEGSKA (reference sequence). CDR3 size: 21 residues. CDR3 bases read: TGCAGTGCTAGAGATGTTCCTAGCGGGAGGGTGGATCTAGGGCTTACCTACGAG. It codes for CSARDVPSGRVDLGLTYE. The entire CDR3 protein reads CSARDVPSGRVDLGLTYEQYF.

Concerning this clone itself: The missing CDR3 end, 3 residues past where the read stops, is filled in from the germline J gene. This chain links TRBV19 with TRBJ2-3; D perhaps matches TRBD2 (6 bases). Trimming took 1 base from V and 5 from J, leaving 16 bases between them. The CDR3 has 16 amino acids. Germline V gives CDR1 LNHDA, CDR2 SQIVND (reference sequence). CDR3 in amino acids: CASSIAPSVVGDTQYF. The sequenced CDR3 bases are TGTGCCAGTAGTATAGCTCCTAGCGTCGTGGGAGATACG.

Details on this clone: The sequenced fragment ends 3 residues before the CDR3 boundary, so the rest is inferred from the germline J gene. The chain combines TRBV28 with TRBJ2-3; possibly TRBD2 for D (7 bases). The germline V gene has CDR1 MDHEN and CDR2 SYDVKM. This CDR3 contains 19 residues. V lost 6 bases, J lost 1 base, and 26 bases lay in between. CDR3 amino acids: CASSHSWGRGKGRTDTQYF. The CDR3 bases that were read are TGTGCCAGCAGCCACTCCTGGGGGAGGGGGAAGGGCCGCACAGATACG.

Turning to this clone: The CDR3 end is not reached by the read, which stops 3 residues before it; the germline J gene fills it in. The chain links TRBV29-1 to TRBJ1-1; the D is unclear. This CDR3 has 14 amino acids. Trimming cost V 3 bases and J 0 bases, with 11 bases left between them. Germline V lookup: CDR1 SQVTM, CDR2 ANQGSEA. The sequenced CDR3 bases are TGCAGCGTTGAGATCCAGAGGCTGAACACTGAA. Protein: CSVEIQRLNTE. The full CDR3 reads CSVEIQRLNTEAFF. The full variable domain, with the rest looked up from reference TRBV29-1 and TRBJ1-1, is SAVISQKPSRDICQRGTSLTIQCQVDSQVTMMFWYRQQPGQSLTLIATANQGSEATYESGFVIDKFPISRPNLTFSTLTVSNMSPEDSSIYLCSVEIQRLNTEAFFGQGTRLTVV.

On this clone: The read gets to within 3 residues of the CDR3 end, and the germline J gene fills in the rest. V gene TRBV4-1 combines with J gene TRBJ1-1, with D possibly TRBD1 on 5 matching bases. The CDR3 extends over 14 amino acids. Germline CDR1 and CDR2: MGHRA and YSYEKL. V lost 4 bases, J lost 2 bases, and 11 bases lay in between. The covered CDR3 bases are TGCGCCAGCAGCCTTCTGACAGAAAACACTGAA. Translated, it gives CASSLLTENTE. The CDR3 in full is CASSLLTENTEAFF.

Note on this clone: Read coverage stops 3 residues before the CDR3 terminus; the germline J gene supplies the remainder. The V and J genes are TRBV11-2 and TRBJ2-2; 11 bases match TRBD2. The V segment lost 6 bases and the J segment 4 bases; nucleotides outside the gene matches: 4. The CDR3 contains 15 residues. From germline, CDR1 is SGHAT and CDR2 FQNNGV. This CDR3 reads CASRTLAGVTGELFF. The CDR3 bases that were read are TGTGCCAGCAGGACACTAGCGGGAGTCACCGGGGAG.

The CDR3 bases that were read are TGTGCCAGCAGTGAAGCTATAGCGGGAGGCACCGGGGAG. This sequence encodes CASSEAIAGGTGE. The full CDR3 sequence reads CASSEAIAGGTGELFF. The V and J genes are TRBV6-1 and TRBJ2-2, with 10 bases identical to TRBD2. The read gets to within 3 residues of the CDR3 end, and the germline J gene fills in the rest. The trim removed 0 bases at V and 4 bases at J, leaving 2 bases unmatched. The CDR3 sequence is 16 residues long. Germline lookup yields CDR1 MNHNS and CDR2 SASEGT.

Details on this clone: The CDR3 end is not reached by the read, which stops 3 residues before it; the germline J gene fills it in. V and J are TRBV13 and TRBJ1-4, with 11 bases that match TRBD1. V gave up 5 bases and J gave up 7 bases; unmatched junction bases: 9. CDR3 length: 16 amino acids. Germline lookup yields CDR1 PRHDT and CDR2 FYEKMQ (reference sequence). This chain's CDR3 is CASSNRGTGGGEKLFF. The DNA read from the CDR3 is TGTGCCAGCAGCAACCGAGGGACAGGGGGGGGTGAAAAA.

This clone counts as medium-sized by frequency. The CDR3 end lies 3 residues beyond the end of the read and is filled in from the germline J gene. The chain joins TRBV7-9 to TRBJ2-4; D remains unclear. The CDR3 length is 14 residues. The ends were cut back, 1 base at V and 9 bases at J, with 13 bases in the middle. In germline, CDR1 is SEHNR, CDR2 FQNEAQ (reference sequence). CDR3 sequence reads: CASSLVADSGIQYF. The sequenced CDR3 bases are TGTGCCAGCAGCTTAGTAGCAGACTCGGGCATT.

Worth noting for this clone: The read halts 3 residues ahead of the CDR3 end, with the missing end drawn from the germline J gene. The chain uses TRBV19 and TRBJ2-5; D ambiguous. The CDR3 totals 14 residues. Germline-derived CDR1 and CDR2 are LNHDA and SQIVND (reference sequence). The germline V and J ends were trimmed by 5 bases and 1 base, with 11 bases remaining between them. CDR3 sequence: CASSPEDTQETQYF. Partial CDR3 DNA: TGTGCCAGTAGTCCGGAAGACACCCAAGAGACC. Based on the CDR3 plus reference TRBV19 and TRBJ2-5, the full variable domain is DGGITQSPKYLFRKEGQNVTLSCEQNLNHDAMYWYRQDPGQGLRLIYYSQIVNDFQKGDIAEGYSVSREKKESFPLTVTSAQKNPTAFYLCASSPEDTQETQYFGPGTRLLVL.

Of note for this clone: The CDR3 end lies 3 residues beyond the end of the read and is filled in from the germline J gene. The chain joins TRBV20-1 to TRBJ2-1, with 10 bases identical to TRBD2. Trimming took 2 bases from V and 5 from J; bases not matched to a gene: 6. The CDR3 has 15 residues. The germline gives CDR1 DFQATT, CDR2 SNEGSKA (reference sequence). The CDR3 bases that were read are TGCAGTGCTAGACGGCTAGCGGGGGATCACAATGAG. Translated: CSARRLAGDHNE. The whole CDR3 sequence is CSARRLAGDHNEQFF.

Concerning this clone: The read is 3 residues too short to cover the CDR3 end, so that end is filled in from the germline J gene. The chain uses TRBV5-1 and TRBJ2-5, with a tentative D call TRBD1 (6 bases). This CDR3 region has 15 residues. The germline V gene encodes CDR1 SGHRS and CDR2 YFSETQ. Trimming removed 3 bases from V and 1 base from J, with 13 bases in between. The covered CDR3 bases are TGCGCCAGCAGCTCATCAGGGGTTTCCCAAGAGACC. This encodes CASSSSGVSQET. From start to end, the CDR3 is CASSSSGVSQETQYF.

As regards this clone: The read terminates 3 residues before the CDR3 end, so the remaining end is supplied by the germline J gene. J is TRBJ1-2 and V is TRBV2; D is perhaps TRBD1 (6 bases). Trimming took off 1 base at V and 0 bases at J, with 9 bases between the two ends. Germline CDR1 is SNHLY and CDR2 is FYNNEI. This CDR3 has 15 amino acids. The CDR3 DNA, read in part, is TGTGCCAGCAGTGAAGGGACAGCTTCTAACTATGGC. Its translation is CASSEGTASNYG. The entire CDR3 is CASSEGTASNYGYTF.

To note about this clone: The DNA ends 3 residues before the CDR3 does, and the rest of the CDR3 is filled in from the germline J gene. The chain employs TRBV19 and TRBJ2-5; D call uncertain. The CDR3 has 13 amino acids. Germline V CDR1 and CDR2: LNHDA, SQIVND (reference sequence). Trimming removed 4 bases at V and 3 bases at J, with 9 bases between. The sequenced part of the CDR3 DNA is TGTGCCAGTAGTAAGGGCAGGAAAGAGACC. It codes for CASSKGRKET. The complete CDR3 protein is CASSKGRKETQYF.

About this clone: The read falls 3 residues short of the CDR3 end, and the missing part is taken from the germline J gene. The rearrangement joins TRBV5-1 to TRBJ2-2; 9 bases agree with TRBD1. Germline V gives CDR1 SGHRS, CDR2 YFSETQ. Losses at the gene ends were 3 bases for V and 7 bases for J; bases not matched to a gene: 7. The CDR3 loop spans 15 amino acids. CDR3: CASSSNRGPSGELFF. CDR3 DNA (partial): TGCGCCAGCAGCTCTAACAGGGGGCCTAGCGGGGAG.

Regarding this clone: The read ends 3 residues early relative to the CDR3; the germline J gene fills the gap. The chain uses TRBV11-2 and TRBJ1-3; D gene unclear. V was pared by 4 bases and J by 4 bases, with 11 bases between. This CDR3 contains 14 residues. Germline V CDR1 and CDR2: SGHAT, FQNNGV. The chain's CDR3 is CASSSRLSGNTIYF. CDR3 bases read: TGTGCCAGCAGCTCTCGGTTGAGCGGAAACACC.

According to its frequency, this clone is medium-sized. The read falls 3 residues short of the CDR3 end, and the missing part is taken from the germline J gene. The chain employs TRBV19 and TRBJ1-1, with 9 bases that match TRBD1. V lost 5 bases to trimming and J lost 3 bases; unmatched junction nucleotides: 4. The CDR3 spans 14 residues. Germline CDR1 and CDR2: LNHDA and SQIVND (reference sequence). The CDR3 DNA, read in part, is TGTGCCAGTAGTGGGGGACAGGGATACACTGAA. Residues: CASSGGQGYTE. From start to end, the CDR3 is CASSGGQGYTEAFF.